Given below is one TCR beta chain in context. This clone's antigen is unknown. Per-nucleotide qualities are absent, and no much larger clonotype sits a single base away. The data are from a study of shared T cell receptors in the human thymus (dated by TCRdb to about 2021). Regarding the research as a whole: The study investigated the way shared, self-reactive T-cell receptor alpha chains are produced in the human thymus.

To prepare the library, the immunoSEQ multiplex PCR assay was applied. The table was pulled from immuneACCESS by TCRdb, which kept in-frame rearrangements only. Such tables lose some clones; where checked, under half of the loss comes from unresolved V genes, and the rest has no known cause. This sample comprises about 610,000 clones, roughly 90% of them detected only once. The ten top clones hold approximately 0.01% of the sample. Taken from the germline V gene, the CDR1 and CDR2 loops are ENHRY and SYGVKD. Here V drops 4 bases and J drops 0 bases, and the junction holds 13 bases not matched to any gene. Its CDR3 holds 18 amino acids, cysteine through phenylalanine. Of all the DNA, just the CDR3 is kept, 54 bases in frame from base 1. These data were also reused for a study on human thymus T cells. The second study also describes: Donors were immunologically healthy infants undergoing open corrective cardiac surgery for congenital heart defects in Finland. The thymus tissue came from surgical resects taken out during corrective cardiac surgery. Biased V and J gene segment usage appeared to be present in both thymic and peripheral blood repertoires. Highly overlapping thymic TCR repertoires among unrelated individuals were reported in the related research. TCR alpha and beta repertoires from about 8 infant thymus samples and a few related peripheral blood samples were characterized in the study. The cohort included six male and a couple of female infants, with donor ages spanning 7 to 244 days. Thymocytes were freed from the tissue by mechanical means and kept at -70 degrees C as pellets of roughly 9-30 million cells. A QIAsymphony instrument was used to extract genomic DNA from the frozen cell pellets. The immunoSEQ multiplex PCR assay was used to amplify the TCRB and TCRAD loci from a standardized amount of quality-controlled genomic DNA. The amplicons covered the V(D)J region and were long enough to include the CDR3 and to identify the V and J genes. Through the commercial immunoSEQ service, the amplicons were sequenced on an Illumina platform. Primer bias and sequencing errors were corrected using previously described methods, and TCRAD and TCRB definitions followed the IMGT database. Repertoires were analysed with immunoSEQ Analyzer 3.0 and VDJTools, covering basic statistics, V/J segment usage, diversity estimates, rarefaction and pairwise overlap. Diversity was estimated with Chao1, ChaoE, Efron-Thisted, Shannon and inverse Simpson indices, and also on datasets down-sampled to the smallest sample. Repertoire overlap used strict matching of CDR3 nucleotide sequence, V gene and J gene, with Jaccard-based multidimensional scaling clustering. On average, thymus samples gave 750,000 to 950,000 unique TCRB clonotypes, whereas blood samples gave about 84,000.

Sample: thymocytes. This chain is built from TRBV10-3 and TRBJ1-1, with 8 bases aligning to TRBD1. This receptor was taken from a boy in the first two years of life with a congenital heart defect. Donor details come from another sample of the same person, matched by shared clones. In nucleotide form, the sequence is TGTGCCATCAGTGGCGAGCGACAGGGGACGATCATGAACACTGAAGCTTTCTTT. Translated, this gives CAISGERQGTIMNTEAFF.